This T cell receptor beta chain is drawn from a study of beta chain features in type 1 diabetes. V was cut by 2 bases and J by 6 bases, with 16 bases left in between. This CDR3 contains 15 residues. The V gene's germline CDR1 is SEHNR and CDR2 FQNEAQ (reference sequence). The investigators reverse transcribed all of the isolated RNA, so they sequenced expressed TCRB transcripts. Clones were sequenced by immunoSEQ multiplex PCR, and TCRdb holds only the in-frame ones, with some missing. The sample lists hundreds of thousands of clones; about a sixth were seen once. A single heparinised blood sample, averaging around 120 mL, was obtained per donor.

The rearrangement joins TRBV7-9 to TRBJ1-2; possible D gene TRBD1, 5 bases. Sequenced sample: naive CD4+ T cells from blood. The clonotype was recovered from a young man in good health. The CDR3 bases are TGTGCCAGCAGCTTACAGGGCTACGGAGGGGATGGCTACACCTTC. Protein product: CASSLQGYGGDGYTF.